This T cell receptor (beta chain) was captured in a study of glioma-infiltrating T cells after dendritic cell vaccination (dated by TCRdb to 2016 to 2017). At the level of the whole study: A cohort of 15 glioblastoma patients from Phase I and II dendritic cell vaccination trials was included, of whom 9 were newly diagnosed and 6 had recurrent disease. Autologous tumor lysate-pulsed dendritic cell vaccination was administered to the patients between 2003 and 2012. Tumor-infiltrating lymphocyte content was quantified and tumor and blood repertoires were compared in dendritic cell-vaccinated glioblastoma patients by deep sequencing of TCR beta CDR3 regions. The vaccine consisted of monocyte-derived dendritic cells cultured approximately seven days with IL-4 and GM-CSF, then pulsed overnight with autologous tumor lysate. Survival after dendritic cell vaccination was correlated with TCR sequencing metrics, including TIL content and tumor-blood repertoire overlap. Three intradermal dendritic cell vaccine injections were administered to patients at biweekly intervals in the arm below the axilla. Points the paper makes about the study in general: After dendritic cell vaccination, a higher estimated pretreatment TIL content predicted longer time to progression and overall survival. TCR clonality showed no direct relationship with survival, which suggests that a diverse polyclonal response may matter. The three-group TCR overlap response model was described as speculative and requiring prospective validation. The cohort was small and heterogeneous, few patients had complete blood and tumor sets, and even fewer had initial-recurrent tumor pairs.

TCRB CDR3 regions were amplified from approximately 2 ug genomic DNA, or all available DNA if less, using the immunoSEQ assay. The multiplex PCR relied on 60 forward primers for TCR V beta segments and 13 reverse primers for J beta segments. To estimate the number of reads per starting template, synthetic control templates were added to each sample at limiting dilution. Sequencing produced 87 bp reads on the Illumina HiSeq System. For the original study's pipeline: PCR and sequencing errors were removed by merging closely related sequences with a nearest neighbor algorithm. TCR overlap was defined as the percentage of unique tumor TCR beta sequences that were also found in the peripheral blood of the same patient. In TCRdb, the immuneACCESS table is reduced to in-frame sequences with V and J assigned. These tables do not hold every clone; where another copy was compared, an unresolved V gene accounts for under half, and the others remain unexplained. V and J calls and clone size are as listed in that table; D and trimming were resolved from the DNA. The sample table contains about 92,000 clones; only one count was recorded for under 90% of them. The ten largest make up about a sixth of the sample.

The CDR3 runs 15 residues from the cysteine to the phenylalanine. The only DNA kept is the CDR3, 45 bases in frame from the first base. Cut back by 2 bases and 4 bases, the V and J ends lie 15 bases apart. CDR1 is given as MNHNS and CDR2 as SASEGT, both from the germline V gene. In regard to this clone: Its antigen is still unknown. Base qualities are not at hand, and no much larger clone is one base apart.

Patients were selected for having adequate residual fresh-frozen tumor tissue and more than two years of available survival data. Molecular status otherwise varied across the glioblastoma patients, but none of them carried an isocitrate dehydrogenase mutation. PBMC were collected before vaccination, two weeks after the third vaccination, and at tumor progression when it occurred. Genomic DNA was extracted with the Qiagen DNeasy Blood extraction Kit. This clonotype was sampled from a human donor with glioblastoma. Here the chain combines TRBV6-1 and TRBJ2-7; 6 matching bases give a weak D call of TRBD2. The specimen comprised blood, sampled before dendritic cell vaccination. The sequenced DNA is TGTGCCAGCAGTGAAATGGGGAGGCTAGGGTACGAGCAGTACTTC. The translation is CASSEMGRLGYEQYF.